This T cell receptor (beta chain) came from a study of cytomegalovirus exposure and HLA in healthy donors (dated by TCRdb to between 2016 and 2019). With regard to the full study: An earlier analysis of more than 550 of the donors reported approximately 260 Gb of sequence data and 117 million unique TCR beta sequences obtained from 180 million or so T cells. Around 320 gigabases of sequencing data and approximately 93 million unique TCR sequences were included in an early release covering roughly 600 HLA-typed donors. Of the approximately 400 genotyped donors, 81% were placed in the genetic ancestry cluster associated with self-reported Caucasian donors. The study aimed to test whether cataloging public T cell receptors could reveal signatures of past pathogen exposure. The T cell repertoires of around 670 subjects were profiled by immunosequencing and related to cytomegalovirus serostatus. In addition to the first cohort of 500 to 850 subjects, a separate validation cohort of 120 different subjects was used. To predict cytomegalovirus infection status, the study combined high-throughput TCR immunosequencing, statistical association of individual TCRs with disease status, and machine learning. A later analysis re-analyzed previously published TCR beta repertoires from about 730 donors and added high-resolution HLA genotyping to study TCR occurrence patterns. The later analysis used no new phenotypic data to find candidate immune exposures, relying instead on TCR beta sequences and their occurrence across donors. An earlier analysis of around 640 of the donors used high-throughput TCR beta sequencing to judge whether each TCR beta V gene segment behaved as functional or pseudogenic. Alongside the repertoire data, information on donor age, sex, ethnicity and CMV serostatus was compiled. In a later genetic analysis, genome-wide SNP genotypes for about 65% of the roughly 700 donors were used, and that subset was treated as a discovery cohort. Every repertoire in the discovery cohort had been generated on one and the same sequencing platform. HLA typing included class I and class II loci at four-digit resolution. Typing coverage varied by locus: about 620-630 donors for A, B, C, DRB1 and DQB1; more than 500 for DQA1; 606 for DPA1; approximately 450 for DPB1. Because of strong linkage in the cohort, a handful of DR-DQ haplotypes were treated as single units for association and clustering. Among some 410 genotyped donors of the cohort, an average of roughly 240,000 unique TCR beta nucleotide sequences were sequenced per donor, 15% to 20% of them non-productive. What the study reported, not specific to this receptor: In vitro tests confirmed that a few of the cytomegalovirus-associated TCR beta chains recognize cytomegalovirus antigens. A further reported finding was that TCR beta sequences accurately predicted the HLA-A and HLA-B alleles for most subjects in the first cohort. A later analysis found that most CMV-associated TCR beta chains appeared HLA-restricted, with HLA associations seemingly driven largely by CMV exposure. Most TCR sequences were seen in very few donors, while some public TCRs were found in many individuals. Because counts were too low, under 20 rarely observed V segments, including chromosome 9 orphons, were left out of the earlier analysis of 500 to 650 of the donors. According to the authors, the approach could potentially be generalized to other disease states and immunological phenotypes. When HLA alleles, especially DR and DQ, strongly co-occurred, attributing TCR associations to individual alleles was difficult. V-gene and J-gene trimming of TCR beta chains was associated with a missense DCLRE1C variant in a later genetic analysis, and the association was replicated in an independent cohort. In an earlier analysis of some 540 of the donors, most TCR beta V segments appeared in productive rearrangements about 87% or about 30% of the time, broadly matching IMGT annotations. In this cohort, only TCR beta chains were sequenced, and detectable features were limited by the absence of alpha or paired-chain data. According to a later analysis, TCR association rates differed among HLA loci, with DRB1 alleles showing the most associated TCRs and HLA-C alleles showing the fewest. Roughly uniform sequencing depth across donors was assumed in presence/absence analyses, although this assumption may not hold. Several of the top co-occurrence clusters appeared to be linked to parvovirus B19, influenza, CMV and Epstein-Barr virus, according to a later analysis. The 87-base-pair reads could not distinguish some IMGT-functional V segments, including TRBV6-2 and TRBV6-3, so those segments were excluded. A group of highly shared sequence variants was considered likely to be a technical artifact of the sequencing pipeline. Specific HLA alleles were associated with roughly 17,000 TCR beta sequences at a false discovery rate of 0.05 in a later analysis. Compared with equally common non-associated chains, HLA-associated TCR beta chains in a later analysis were more clonally expanded and had lower generation probabilities. Because some donors lacked HLA typing at each locus, the association tests relied only on the typed subset. A later genetic analysis reported fewer N-insertions in productive TCRs among donors in an Asian-associated ancestry cluster than the approximately 700-donor mean. Cytomegalovirus status was reported to be diagnosed by the classifier with high specificity and sensitivity in both the original and validation cohorts. For the cohort, immune exposure information was limited to CMV serostatus. Linkage disequilibrium might explain the correlated functional status among segregating V segments, but an unknown experimental factor could not be ruled out. The study listed 164 TCR beta chains as associated with cytomegalovirus.

Library generation was performed with the immunoSEQ multiplex PCR assay. A mixture of 60 forward primers for TCR Vbeta segments and 13 reverse primers for TCR Jbeta segments was used in the multiplex PCR. Amplification of the CDR3 region of rearranged TCR beta genes was performed with a multiplex PCR assay on genomic DNA. Amplified TCR beta libraries were sequenced as 87-base-pair reads on the Illumina HiSeq System. For the original study's pipeline: A later analysis counted about 80 million unique TCR beta chains across the 500 to 850 repertoires, and 9 million to 14 million of these chains were shared by at least two donors. Raw reads were error-corrected and collapsed into unique sequences with a nearest-neighbor algorithm that merged closely related sequences to remove PCR and sequencing errors. To assign V, D and J gene segments, CDR3 sequences were aligned to IMGT reference sequences. Each retained sequence needed at least a six-nucleotide match to both a V gene segment and a J gene segment. A rearrangement was called productive if the CDR3 had no stop codons and remained in frame with V and J, and every other rearrangement was called non-productive. Following IMGT convention, CDR3 was defined as the stretch from the second conserved V-encoded cysteine up to the conserved J-encoded phenylalanine. In an earlier analysis of more than 550 of the donors, sequences lacking an unambiguous match to a single V gene segment were excluded. An earlier analysis of a few hundred of the donors classified V segments as functional when productive rearrangements were above 56.7% and as segregating when the standard deviation between donors was above 5%. A statistical classification framework was developed to diagnose cytomegalovirus status using the catalog of TCR beta chain sequences. V and J gene assignment, in a later analysis, came from comparing TCR nucleotide sequences with IMGT/GENE-DB human TR gene sequences. In a later analysis, CDR3 sequences and most-parsimonious VDJ recombination scenarios were assigned using the TCRdist pipeline. A later analysis defined each TCR beta chain by its CDR3 amino acid sequence plus V-gene family, and excluded reads lacking a unique V-gene family. As a way to deal with suspected cross-contamination and a sequencing artifact, a later analysis dropped hundreds of nucleotide sequences that were highly shared and had low generation probability. For each public chain, a later analysis derived a clonal expansion index from normalized ranks of inferred template counts within each repertoire. In a later analysis, generation probabilities were computed using a VDJ recombination model fitted to out-of-frame rearrangements, and the results were checked against IGoR. A later analysis scored TCR-TCR, TCR-HLA and TCR-CMV co-occurrence with hypergeometric tests, applying a repertoire-size bias correction to TCR pairs. To estimate false discovery rates, a later analysis permuted the HLA or CMV assignments 20 times. In a later analysis, co-occurring TCRs were grouped with DBSCAN, and TCRdist sequence similarity was added when clustering was performed within HLA-allele-positive subsets. Repertoires with fewer than 30,000 or more than 120,000 public chains were left out of co-occurrence clustering, as were a few repertoires with anomalous nucleotide sharing. Imported from immuneACCESS, the table was reduced by TCRdb to in-frame sequences with V and J called. These copies leave out some clones; in studies compared against another copy, an unresolved V gene accounts for under half, and the cause of the remainder is not known. V and J calls and clone size are given by that table; D and trimming were obtained from the DNA. Present in this sample are more than 250,000 clones, approximately 90% of which were seen just once. The ten most abundant clones make up 2% to 3% of the sample.

Concerning this clone itself: Its antigen is unknown. No base quality values were provided; no much bigger clone lies one nucleotide off.

The cohort was made up of about 670 healthy bone marrow donors. At the time of sampling, every cohort member was nominally healthy, though immune exposures that went unrecorded were likely present. The donor was CMV seronegative and belonged to the group of under 400 seronegative cohort members. Each donor provided a peripheral blood sample, and peripheral blood mononuclear cells were used for TCR beta sequencing. Genomic DNA was extracted from the blood cell samples with the Qiagen DNeasy Blood Extraction Kit. Reading from cysteine to phenylalanine, the CDR3 counts 13 amino acids. CDR3 DNA is the only sequence kept; it has 39 bases, read in frame from the first base. V and J are trimmed by 3 bases and 11 bases, and the gene matches miss 6 bases of the junction. As encoded in the germline V gene, CDR1 is MNHEY while CDR2 is SVGAGI.

Recombination connected TRBV6-5 to TRBJ2-3, and 9 junction bases match TRBD2. The material sequenced was PBMCs. This TCR was recovered from a young woman in good health and CMV-seronegative. The DNA sequence follows: TGTGCCAGCAGTTATGTGCGGGGGGGCAGGCAGTATTTT. Its protein is CASSYVRGGRQYF.